This T cell receptor (beta chain) was found in a study of blood T cell repertoires in COVID-19. Symptom resolution, clearance, or two negative PCRs marked the recovered donors of Cohort 3. Here immunoSEQ multiplex PCR was the method, and the copy in TCRdb shows in-frame clones only, minus some. Of roughly 160,000 clones in the sample, roughly 87% were seen once. The clonotype was recovered from a man in his fifties or sixties who had recovered from COVID-19. The sequencing input was PBMCs or T cells enriched from blood (not recorded which).

In DNA, the CDR3 is TGTGCCAGCAGAATAGGCAGGACGAACACCGGGGAGCTGTTTTTT. Encoded protein: CASRIGRTNTGELFF. The chain has TRBV7-3 and TRBJ2-2, with D uncertain. V was trimmed by 6 bases and J by 0 bases, leaving 11 bases between them. The germline CDR1 and CDR2 sequences are SGHTA and FQGTGA. This CDR3 spans 15 amino acids.